This T cell receptor beta chain was recovered during a study of PD-1 blockade in classical Hodgkin lymphoma (dated by TCRdb to 2020 to 2021). Broadly, across the study: Nivolumab dosing was 3 mg/kg intravenously every 2 weeks, continuing until either disease progression or unacceptable toxicity. The study used TCR beta sequencing and CyTOF to define a peripheral blood immune signature of response to PD-1 blockade in classical Hodgkin lymphoma. What the work shows at the level of the full study, not this receptor alone: Baseline diversity similar to that of newly diagnosed patients was observed in trial patients achieving complete response, whereas significantly lower diversity was observed in partial responders and progressors. By C4D1, a significant rise was seen in CD4+ TCR diversity but not in CD8+ TCR diversity (p=0.0027 vs p=0.16), and the rise was most apparent among complete responders (p=0.02). The study was limited to a single clinical trial cohort, and causes of repertoire differences, possibly disease activity or prior therapy, remained undefined. Lower diversity was observed in patients in whom nivolumab was started less than 1 year after ASCT, and these patients were excluded from later analyses so that confounding by immune reconstitution would be avoided. Baseline TCR diversity was reported to be lower in newly diagnosed patients than in healthy donors, and even lower in relapsed/refractory patients.

The intended sense of this specimen's time point label: cycle 2 day 1 (C2D1) of nivolumab. Every trial patient had relapsed following autologous stem cell transplantation, and prior brentuximab vedotin exposure was what differed among cohorts A, B and C. The trial cohort included 50 or so patients with relapsed/refractory classical Hodgkin lymphoma, and each patient had a best overall response of complete response, partial response or progressive disease. In the multi-cohort phase II CheckMate 205 trial, trial patients received single-agent nivolumab. An independent review committee assessed best overall response by applying the 2007 International Working Group response criteria. Trial PBMCs were collected just before the start of nivolumab (C1D1) and during therapy at cycle 2 day 1 and cycle 4 day 1. Peripheral blood was collected in 8 mL Vacutainer Cell Preparation Tubes, from which PBMCs were isolated by centrifugation and then cryopreserved.

Trimming takes 3 bases from V and 4 bases from J, and the germline ends sit 16 bases apart. The CDR3 covers 16 residues, taking in both the cysteine and the phenylalanine. Only the CDR3 region is kept as DNA, spanning 48 bases read in frame from base 1. Looking up the germline V gene yields CDR1 MDHEN and CDR2 SYDVKM. The Qiagen DNeasy kit was used to extract genomic DNA from unsorted PBMCs and from the negatively selected CD4+ and CD8+ fractions. Using primers that anneal to V and J segments, immunoSEQ multiplex PCR amplified the TCR beta CDR3 regions. A synthetic immune receptor repertoire was used to minimize amplification bias, and remaining bias was computationally removed after sequencing. In the paper's pipeline: Repertoire diversity was quantified as the Shannon entropy index using custom Python scripts. Unsorted, CD4+ and CD8+ repertoires were analyzed separately, except for combined analyses in which CD4+ and CD8+ sequences were merged in silico. Clonal expansion was defined as at least a 2-fold frequency increase after treatment relative to C1D1, with a pseudocount of 0.5 for undetected baseline clones. Singleton clones were defined as clones with 0 or 1 copy at C1D1, and non-singleton clones were defined as clones with 2 or more copies. By matching protein sequences in sorted samples from the same patient, clones expanded in unsorted samples were annotated as CD4+, CD8+ or unknown. Wilcoxon tests on paired samples were used to test changes in diversity from C1D1 to C4D1. TCRdb carries this immuneACCESS record with in-frame sequences only. Its versions omit some clonotypes, under half of them owing to an unresolved V gene in the studies checked, with the rest unexplained. V, J and clone size are those of that table, while D and trimming were read from the DNA. The sample table records about 50,000 clones; more than 75% of these occur just once. Around 5.4% of the sample is in the top ten clones.

As to this clone: Its antigen target is currently unknown. Nothing much larger sits one base from this clone, and base qualities are not available.

The chain couples TRBV28 to TRBJ1-5, and perhaps TRBD1 as D gene, on 5 matching bases. This TCR was sampled from a human donor with classical Hodgkin lymphoma. Source: peripheral blood mononuclear cells (PBMCs), taken before the second cycle of nivolumab. The CDR3 protein is CASSLSTGGWNQPQHF. Read as DNA, the sequence is TGTGCCAGCAGTTTGTCAACAGGAGGGTGGAATCAGCCCCAGCATTTT.